The 4 T cell receptor beta chains below all came from one sample that was sequenced in a study of spatial heterogeneity in lung cancer. Time point denoted: sample taken at primary tumor resection. TCRdb fed the 5' RACE reads into MiXCR, producing one record per CDR3 protein. The table lists over 9,000 distinct CDR3 sequences, 4% to 6% of them singletons, with roughly an eighth in the top ten. The study, taken as a whole, reports: Higher tumor mutation counts went along with higher counts of expanded intratumoral alpha and beta TCRs.

The antigens these receptors bind are not known. Sequencing used lung tumor tissue, obtained at surgery. Every receptor here comes from a female donor with early-stage non-small cell lung cancer.

In its sample, this clonotype was seen many times. The J gene is TRBJ2-2, the V gene TRBV30, with 7 bases matching TRBD2. This CDR3 contains 15 residues. CDR1 is GTSNPN and CDR2 is SVGIG in the germline V gene (reference sequence). Trimming cost V 0 bases and J 4 bases; bases outside gene matches: 5. The CDR3 is CAWSVGRVGTGELFF. CDR3 coding DNA: TGTGCCTGGAGTGTAGGGAGGGTCGGCACCGGGGAGCTGTTTTTT.

By share of the sample, this clonotype is medium-sized (0.01 to 0.1%). The junction departs from the called germline gene at one end, perhaps through a read error. This chain joins TRBV7-2 and TRBJ1-6, with D perhaps TRBD1 (5 bases). Germline lookup yields CDR1 SGHTA and CDR2 FQGNSA. This CDR3 spans 15 amino acids. Written as DNA, the CDR3 is TGTGCCAGCAGCCCCAGGGAAGGAGACAGCTCACTCCTCCACTTT. Translation gives CASSPREGDSSLLHF.

There are many counts of this clonotype. The CDR3 sequence is CASSLGLNNEQFF. CDR3 coding DNA: TGCGCCAGCAGCTTAGGTCTCAACAATGAGCAGTTCTTC. The chain is built from TRBV5-1 and TRBJ2-1, with D uncertain. The CDR3 extends over 13 amino acids. Trimming took 2 bases from V and 5 from J, leaving 8 bases between them. The germline V gene has CDR1 SGHRS and CDR2 YFSETQ.

This clonotype has at least ten counts. The chain links TRBV11-3 to TRBJ2-5; TRBD2 aligns across 8 bases. The CDR3 loop spans 17 amino acids. V dropped 1 base and J dropped 3; count of bases not matched to a gene: 10. Germline CDR1 SGHNT, CDR2 YENEEA. In nucleotides, the CDR3 is TGTGCCAGCAGCTTAGGACCCCCGGGAGGGGGGGAAGAGACCCAGTACTTC. This translates into CASSLGPPGGGEETQYF.